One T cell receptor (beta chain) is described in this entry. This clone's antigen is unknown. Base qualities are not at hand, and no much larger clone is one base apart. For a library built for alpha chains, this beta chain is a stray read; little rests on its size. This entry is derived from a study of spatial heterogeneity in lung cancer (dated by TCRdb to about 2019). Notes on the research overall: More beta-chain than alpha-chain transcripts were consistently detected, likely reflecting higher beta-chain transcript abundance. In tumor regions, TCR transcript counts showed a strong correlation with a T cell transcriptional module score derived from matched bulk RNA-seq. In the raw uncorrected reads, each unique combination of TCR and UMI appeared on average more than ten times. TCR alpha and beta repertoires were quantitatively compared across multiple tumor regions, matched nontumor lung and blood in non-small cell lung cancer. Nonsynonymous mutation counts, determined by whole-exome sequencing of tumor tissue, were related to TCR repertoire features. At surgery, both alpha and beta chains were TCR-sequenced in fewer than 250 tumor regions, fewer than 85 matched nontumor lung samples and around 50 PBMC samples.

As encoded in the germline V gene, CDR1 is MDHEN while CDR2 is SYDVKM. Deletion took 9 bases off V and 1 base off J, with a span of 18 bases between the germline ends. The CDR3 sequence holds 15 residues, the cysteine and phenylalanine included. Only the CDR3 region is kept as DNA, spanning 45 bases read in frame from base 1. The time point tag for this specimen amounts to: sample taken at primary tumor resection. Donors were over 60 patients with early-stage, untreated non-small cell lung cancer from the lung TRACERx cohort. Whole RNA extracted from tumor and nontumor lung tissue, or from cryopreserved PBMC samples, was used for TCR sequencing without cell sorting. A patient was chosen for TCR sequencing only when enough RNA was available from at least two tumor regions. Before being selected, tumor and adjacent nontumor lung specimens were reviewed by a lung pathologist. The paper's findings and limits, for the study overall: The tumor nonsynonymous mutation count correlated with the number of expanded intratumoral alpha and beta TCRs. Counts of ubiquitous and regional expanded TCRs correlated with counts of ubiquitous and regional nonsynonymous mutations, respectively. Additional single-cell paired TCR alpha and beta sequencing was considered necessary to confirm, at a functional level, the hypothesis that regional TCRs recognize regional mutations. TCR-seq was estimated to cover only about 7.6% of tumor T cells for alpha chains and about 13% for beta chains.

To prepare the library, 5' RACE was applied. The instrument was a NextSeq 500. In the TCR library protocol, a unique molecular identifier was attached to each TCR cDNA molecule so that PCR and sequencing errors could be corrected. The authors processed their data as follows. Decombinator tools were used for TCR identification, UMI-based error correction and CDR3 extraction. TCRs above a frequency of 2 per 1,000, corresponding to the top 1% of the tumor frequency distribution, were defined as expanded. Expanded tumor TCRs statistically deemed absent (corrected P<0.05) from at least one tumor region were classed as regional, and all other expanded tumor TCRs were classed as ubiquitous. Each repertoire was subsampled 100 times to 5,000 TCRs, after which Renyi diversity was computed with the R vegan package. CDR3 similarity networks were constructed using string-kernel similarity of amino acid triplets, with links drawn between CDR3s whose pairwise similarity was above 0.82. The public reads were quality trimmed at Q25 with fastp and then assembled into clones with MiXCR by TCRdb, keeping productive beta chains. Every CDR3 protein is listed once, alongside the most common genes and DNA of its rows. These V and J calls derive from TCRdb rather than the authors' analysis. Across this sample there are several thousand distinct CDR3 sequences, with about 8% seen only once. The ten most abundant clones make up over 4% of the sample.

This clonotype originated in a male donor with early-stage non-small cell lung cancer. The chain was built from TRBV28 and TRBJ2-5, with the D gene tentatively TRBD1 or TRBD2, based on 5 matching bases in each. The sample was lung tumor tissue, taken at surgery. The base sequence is TGTGCCAGTCAGGCTACGGGACGGAGCCAAGAGACCCAGTACTTC. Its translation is CASQATGRSQETQYF.